This T cell receptor (beta chain) was retrieved from a study of shared clonotypes between healthy human individuals. The CDR3 sequence is 15 residues long. On this clone itself: Its antigen is as yet unknown.

Whole-study results and caveats: The authors sampled blood alone, and tissue repertoires likely differ.

The method was immunoSEQ multiplex PCR; TCRdb's version includes in-frame clones alone and lacks a portion of them. Of hundreds of thousands of clones in the sample, roughly 79% were seen once. This chain links TRBV21-1 with TRBJ2-1; the table's D call, TRBD2, was not checked against the DNA. TRBV21-1 is a recognized pseudogene. The clonotype comes from a middle-aged woman in good health. Some clones in this sample may be carry-over from other donors' samples. Sequencing was carried out using PBMCs. The CDR3 spells CASIVYSGKRNEQFF. The CDR3 DNA reads TGTGCCAGCATAGTGTACAGCGGGAAACGCAATGAGCAGTTCTTC.